What follows are 27 T cell receptor beta chains derived from one specimen sequenced in a study of blood T cell repertoires in COVID-19. Libraries were prepared by immunoSEQ multiplex PCR; TCRdb keeps only in-frame clonotypes and omits some of them. The sample consists of approximately 200,000 clones, approximately 85% of them appearing once. Sequenced sample: peripheral blood. These receptors came from a man over 45 who had recovered from COVID-19.

J is TRBJ2-1 and V is TRBV5-1, with TRBD1 matching 7 bases. CDR3 length: 13 residues. Losses at the gene ends were 5 bases for V and 6 bases for J; bases not matched to a gene: 5. The germline CDR1 and CDR2 sequences are SGHRS and YFSETQ. CDR3 amino acids: CASRGDSSNEQFF. The CDR3 bases are TGCGCCAGCAGAGGGGACAGTAGCAATGAGCAGTTCTTC.

The V gene is TRBV5-1, the J gene TRBJ2-1, with a weak D call TRBD2 (6 bases). The CDR3 length is 14 residues. V was trimmed by 0 bases and J by 4 bases, leaving 8 bases between them. Germline CDR1 SGHRS, CDR2 YFSETQ. CDR3 nucleotide sequence: TGCGCCAGCAGCTTGGCGGACTATTACAATGAGCAGTTCTTC. Amino acids: CASSLADYYNEQFF.

This chain connects TRBV28 to TRBJ1-1; D uncertain. CDR1 MDHEN and CDR2 SYDVKM come from the germline V gene. The CDR3 has 13 residues. V lost 2 bases to trimming and J lost 4 bases, with 8 bases between them. The CDR3 coding sequence is TGTGCCAGCAGTTTACCTGGGCGCACTGAAGCTTTCTTT. Protein: CASSLPGRTEAFF.

The chain joins TRBV28 to TRBJ2-7, with TRBD1 as a possible D gene (6 bases). V lost 4 bases to trimming and J lost 4 bases, with 17 bases between them. The CDR3 length is 15 residues. The germline V gene has CDR1 MDHEN and CDR2 SYDVKM. For the CDR3, the DNA is TGTGCCAGCAGTTCCTCCTCCGGGACACTATACGAGCAGTACTTC. The encoded protein is CASSSSSGTLYEQYF.

This clone was detected only once. V usage is TRBV2 and J usage is TRBJ1-6, with D unclear. This CDR3 comprises 12 residues. V lost 5 bases and J 14 bases, leaving 13 bases between the germline ends. The germline gives CDR1 SNHLY, CDR2 FYNNEI. CDR3 sequence: CASSQTGSALHF. The CDR3 region has the DNA TGTGCCAGCAGTCAGACGGGATCGGCCCTCCACTTT.

V usage is TRBV9 and J usage is TRBJ1-5; 7 bases match TRBD1. J gave up 3 bases and V 0 bases, and 12 bases lay outside the gene matches. Germline V gene lookup returns CDR1 SGDLS and CDR2 YYNGEE. There are 18 residues in the CDR3. CDR3 amino acids: CASSVEGPDRRFNQPQHF. The CDR3 DNA reads TGTGCCAGCAGCGTAGAGGGTCCGGACAGGCGGTTCAATCAGCCCCAGCATTTT.

The chain has TRBV9 and TRBJ1-3; D is unclear. The CDR3 totals 14 residues. Germline CDR1 SGDLS, CDR2 YYNGEE. Between the trimmed V and J ends, which lost 0 bases and 5 bases, there was a span of 9 bases. Here the CDR3 DNA reads TGTGCCAGCAGCGTAGGAGGGATGAGAAACACCATATATTTT. Translating it yields CASSVGGMRNTIYF. Full variable domain (outside the CDR3, taken from reference TRBV9 and TRBJ1-3): DSGVTQTPKHLITATGQRVTLRCSPRSGDLSVYWYQQSLDQGLQFLIQYYNGEERAKGNILERFSAQQFPDLHSELNLSSLELGDSALYFCASSVGGMRNTIYFGEGSWLTVV.

This chain links TRBV28 with TRBJ2-1; weak D call: TRBD2 (6 bases). Deletions cut 5 bases from V and 4 bases from J, with 18 bases between. The germline CDR1 and CDR2 sequences are MDHEN and SYDVKM. The CDR3 consists of 16 residues. As DNA, the CDR3 is TGTGCCAGCAGTACTCATGGGACTTCCGCATACAATGAGCAGTTCTTC. Protein: CASSTHGTSAYNEQFF.

The rearrangement links TRBV1 to TRBJ2-1; TRBD2, the table's D call, lacks a check against the DNA. TRBV1 is given as a pseudogene. The CDR3 sequence is 12 residues long. The CDR3: CTSSHESPGQFF. The CDR3, as DNA: TGCACCAGCAGCCACGAGTCTCCGGGGCAGTTCTTC.

The chain recombines TRBV18 with TRBJ2-2; no firm D call. Germline CDR1 reads KGHSH; CDR2 reads LQKENI. The CDR3 loop spans 14 amino acids. V gave up 3 bases and J gave up 5 bases, with 10 bases separating them. The CDR3 spells CASSPRGQTGELFF. For the CDR3, the DNA is TGTGCCAGCTCACCTAGAGGCCAAACCGGGGAGCTGTTTTTT.

The rearrangement uses TRBV10-1 and TRBJ2-5; 9 nucleotides line up with TRBD1. The V segment lost 6 bases and the J segment 1 base; nucleotides outside the gene matches: 6. Germline assignment: CDR1 WNHNN and CDR2 SYGVQD (reference sequence). This CDR3 contains 15 residues. The CDR3 sequence is CASSRQGVGQETQYF. CDR3 nucleotides: TGCGCCAGCAGCAGACAGGGGGTCGGCCAAGAGACCCAGTACTTC.

The chain uses TRBV19 and TRBJ2-3, with 8 bases lining up with TRBD1. Unmatched junction bases numbered 7, after V lost 4 bases and J lost 1 base. The CDR3 is 16 amino acids. Germline V gene data show CDR1 as LNHDA and CDR2 as SQIVND (reference sequence). CDR3 sequence (DNA): TGTGCCAGTAGTAAACCGACAGGGGCGGGCACAGATACGCAGTATTTT. This encodes CASSKPTGAGTDTQYF.

This sequence joins TRBV7-8 and TRBJ2-7; the D is unclear. The CDR3 has 13 amino acids. The V end was cut by 4 bases, the J end by 4 bases, with 11 bases between. Germline CDR1 and CDR2: SGHVS and FQNEAQ. The CDR3 protein is CASSSELVYEQYF. CDR3 nucleotide sequence: TGTGCCAGCAGCTCCGAGCTGGTGTACGAGCAGTACTTC.

CDR3 protein: CASNPSGTRGELFF. The CDR3 DNA is TGTGCCAGTAATCCTAGCGGGACGAGAGGGGAGCTGTTTTTT. The V call is TRBV19, the J call TRBJ2-2; 9 positions match TRBD2. The CDR3 is 14 amino acids. The junction had 8 bases not matched to a gene; V was cut back by 7 bases and J by 8 bases. Germline V lookup: CDR1 LNHDA, CDR2 SQIVND (reference sequence).

V is TRBV28 and J is TRBJ1-6, with a possible D match to TRBD1 (5 bases). V was shortened by 6 bases and J by 1 base, with 13 bases between the two germline ends. This CDR3 comprises 16 residues. CDR1 is MDHEN and CDR2 is SYDVKM in the germline V gene. The CDR3 bases are TGTGCCAGCAGCTCTGGGGGAGGATCCTATAATTCACCCCTCCACTTT. Its translation is CASSSGGGSYNSPLHF. Together with reference TRBV28 and TRBJ1-6, the CDR3 gives the full variable domain: DVKVTQSSRYLVKRTGEKVFLECVQDMDHENMFWYRQDPGLGLRLIYFSYDVKMKEKGDIPEGYSVSREKKERFSLILESASTNQTSMYLCASSSGGGSYNSPLHFGNGTRLTVT.

The V call is TRBV7-6, the J call TRBJ2-1; TRBD1 might be the D (6 bases). Germline V gene data show CDR1 as SGHVS and CDR2 as FNYEAQ. This CDR3 is 17 amino acids long. Trimming took off 0 bases at V and 6 bases at J, with 18 bases between the two ends. In DNA form, the CDR3 reads TGTGCCAGCAGCTTAGCTACCGGTGGGGGCCGGAGCAATGAGCAGTTCTTC. Its protein product is CASSLATGGGRSNEQFF. Combining the CDR3 with reference TRBV7-6 and TRBJ2-1 gives the whole variable domain GAGVSQSPRYKVTKRGQDVALRCDPISGHVSLYWYRQALGQGPEFLTYFNYEAQQDKSGLPNDRFSAERPEGSISTLTIQRTEQRDSAMYRCASSLATGGGRSNEQFFGPGTRLTVL.

This chain uses TRBV5-1 with TRBJ2-7; the match to TRBD2 covers 9 bases. J was trimmed by 0 bases and V by 6 bases; bases with no gene match: 13. The CDR3 is 17 residues long. Germline values: CDR1 SGHRS, CDR2 YFSETQ. The CDR3 sequence is CASTKFASGKSSYEQYF. CDR3 coding DNA: TGCGCCAGCACGAAATTCGCTAGCGGGAAGAGCTCCTACGAGCAGTACTTC.

The rearrangement links TRBV2 to TRBJ2-7; a possible D gene is TRBD1 (8 bases). V lost 6 bases and J 2 bases, leaving 14 bases between the germline ends. The CDR3 length is 14 residues. CDR1 SNHLY and CDR2 FYNNEI come from the germline V gene. The CDR3 sequence is CASRRGTGAYEQYF. DNA for the CDR3: TGTGCCAGCAGGCGGGGGACAGGAGCCTACGAGCAGTACTTC.

The chain combines TRBV20-1 with TRBJ2-1; D call uncertain. There are 10 residues in the CDR3. Germline CDR1 reads DFQATT; CDR2 reads SNEGSKA (reference sequence). Trimming cost V 3 bases and J 11 bases, with 8 bases left between them. The CDR3 is CSASARKQFF. The CDR3 coding sequence is TGCAGTGCTAGTGCGAGGAAGCAGTTCTTC.

This clone has only one observation. This CDR3 reads CASSQQWTDYGYTF. The CDR3 bases are TGTGCCAGCAGTCAACAATGGACAGACTATGGCTACACCTTC. The V call is TRBV27, the J call TRBJ1-2, with a weak D call TRBD1 (6 bases). The CDR3 extends over 14 amino acids. Germline V gene lookup returns CDR1 MNHEY and CDR2 SMNVEV (reference sequence). V dropped 5 bases and J dropped 3 bases, with 13 bases sitting between them.

Only one count was recorded for this clone. V usage is TRBV28 and J usage is TRBJ1-1; 8 nucleotides line up with TRBD1. The trim removed 10 bases at V and 9 bases at J, leaving 7 bases unmatched. Per germline, CDR1 MDHEN and CDR2 SYDVKM. The CDR3 sequence is 11 residues long. The CDR3 region has the DNA TGTGCCATGCGACAGGGGAAGCAAGCTTTCTTT. Amino acid sequence: CAMRQGKQAFF.

The table lists this clone with a count of one. The rearrangement links TRBV5-1 to TRBJ2-3; 9 bases fit TRBD2. The CDR3 is made up of 15 amino acids. V lost 7 bases, J lost 2 bases, and 8 bases stayed unmatched. From germline, CDR1 is SGHRS and CDR2 YFSETQ. In DNA form, the CDR3 reads TGCGCCAGCTGGGAGGGGACTAGCACCACAGATACGCAGTATTTT. Protein product: CASWEGTSTTDTQYF.

This chain connects TRBV7-2 to TRBJ2-7; 11 bases line up with TRBD2. Losses at the gene ends were 3 bases for V and 0 bases for J; bases not matched to a gene: 4. CDR3 size: 16 residues. Germline values: CDR1 SGHTA, CDR2 FQGNSA. The CDR3 coding sequence is TGTGCCAGCAGCTTTTTAGCGGGGGGGCACTCCTACGAGCAGTACTTC. Translation: CASSFLAGGHSYEQYF.

The rearrangement links TRBV28 to TRBJ2-3; maybe TRBD1 (6 bases). There are 13 residues in the CDR3. Trimming took 8 bases from V and 2 from J, leaving 11 bases between them. The germline CDR1 and CDR2 sequences are MDHEN and SYDVKM. CDR3 region: CASGGRPTDTQYF. CDR3 sequence (DNA): TGTGCCAGCGGGGGCCGCCCCACAGATACGCAGTATTTT.

This clone was counted a few times. J is TRBJ1-1 and V is TRBV29-1, with a tentative D call TRBD1 (6 bases). Trimming stripped 4 bases from V and 7 bases from J, with 16 bases between. Germline V gene sequence: CDR1 SQVTM, CDR2 ANQGSEA. There are 13 residues in the CDR3. The CDR3 DNA reads TGCAGCGTTGCCCAAGCCCAGGGGATTGAAGCTTTCTTT. This sequence encodes CSVAQAQGIEAFF.

V usage is TRBV5-1 and J usage is TRBJ2-2; 10 nucleotides line up with TRBD2. The germline V gene has CDR1 SGHRS and CDR2 YFSETQ. The length of the CDR3 is 15 residues. Trimming cost V 4 bases and J 6 bases; bases outside gene matches: 6. In nucleotides, the CDR3 is TGCGCCAGCAGCCCGGCTAGCGGGAGCCCCGGGGAGCTGTTTTTT. It specifies CASSPASGSPGELFF.

The chain employs TRBV6-5 and TRBJ1-1; D is possibly TRBD1 (5 bases). Germline V gene data show CDR1 as MNHEY and CDR2 as SVGAGI. This CDR3 is 13 amino acids long. V was cut by 10 bases and J by 0 bases, with 12 bases left in between. DNA for the CDR3: TGTGCCACATTAAAGGGGCTGAACACTGAAGCTTTCTTT. It yields the protein CATLKGLNTEAFF.